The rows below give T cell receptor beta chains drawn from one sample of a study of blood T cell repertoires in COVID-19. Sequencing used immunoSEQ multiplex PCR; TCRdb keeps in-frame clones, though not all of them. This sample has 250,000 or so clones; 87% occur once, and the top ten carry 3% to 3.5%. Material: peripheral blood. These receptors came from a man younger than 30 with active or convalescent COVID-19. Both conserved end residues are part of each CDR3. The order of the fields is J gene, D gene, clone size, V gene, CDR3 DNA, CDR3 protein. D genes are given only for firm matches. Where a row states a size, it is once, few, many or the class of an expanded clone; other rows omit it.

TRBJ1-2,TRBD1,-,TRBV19,TGTGCCAGTAGTATAGAAGCCCCCAGGGGGCGCGACTATGGCTACACCTTC,CASSIEAPRGRDYGYTF
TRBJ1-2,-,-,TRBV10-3,TGTGCCATCAGTGATGACCCGGGGGGCGGCTACACCTTC,CAISDDPGGGYTF
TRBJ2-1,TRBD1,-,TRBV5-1,TGCGCCAGCAGCAACGGACAGGGGGCATACAATGAGCAGTTCTTC,CASSNGQGAYNEQFF
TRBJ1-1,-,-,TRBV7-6,TGTGCCAGCAGCACCCGAATGGGGGGTCTGGGCACTGAAGCTTTCTTT,CASSTRMGGLGTEAFF
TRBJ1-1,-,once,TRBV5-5,TGTGCCAGCAGCGAGGAACCTAATGTTATATTAGGTGGAACTGAAGCTTTCTTT,CASSEEPNVILGGTEAFF
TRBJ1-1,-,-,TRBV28,TGTGCCAGCGGACAAACCATGAACACTGAAGCTTTCTTT,CASGQTMNTEAFF
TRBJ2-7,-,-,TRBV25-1,TGTGCCAGCAGTGAATTTCCAGGGGGGAGCGAAAAGCAGTACTTC,CASSEFPGGSEKQYF
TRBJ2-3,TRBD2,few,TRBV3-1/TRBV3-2,TGTGCCAGCAGCCGACTAGCGGGGGCGACAGATACGCAGTATTTT,CASSRLAGATDTQYF
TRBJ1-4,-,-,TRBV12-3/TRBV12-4,TGTGCCAGCAGTTTCAGGGATAATGAAAAACTGTTTTTT,CASSFRDNEKLFF
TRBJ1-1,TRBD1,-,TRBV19,TGTGCCAGTAGTATAATAGGACAGGGGGACACTGAAGCTTTCTTT,CASSIIGQGDTEAFF
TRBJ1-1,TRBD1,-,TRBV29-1,TGCAGCGTCGGGGGACAGGCTACCCTTGAAGCTTTCTTT,CSVGGQATLEAFF
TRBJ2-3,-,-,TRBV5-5,TGTGCCAGCAGCTTGGGACGCCCCGCGGTCAGAACAGATACGCAGTATTTT,CASSLGRPAVRTDTQYF
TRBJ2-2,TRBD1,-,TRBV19,TGTGCCAGTAAGACAGGGTGGTCGGCCGGGGAGCTGTTTTTT,CASKTGWSAGELFF
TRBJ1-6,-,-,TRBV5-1,TGCGCCAGCAGCACAGGGAAGTCATCCAATTCACCCCTCCACTTT,CASSTGKSSNSPLHF
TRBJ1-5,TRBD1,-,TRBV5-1,TGCGCCAGCAGCTTGGGGACAGGGGCGGATAGCAATCAGCCCCAGCATTTT,CASSLGTGADSNQPQHF
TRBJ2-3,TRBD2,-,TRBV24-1,TGTGCCACCAGTGATAGCCTAGCGGGGGGAGTAGATACGCAGTATTTT,CATSDSLAGGVDTQYF
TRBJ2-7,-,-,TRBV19,TGTGCCAGTAGTATAGCTGCGGGATTCTCCTACGAGCAGTACTTC,CASSIAAGFSYEQYF
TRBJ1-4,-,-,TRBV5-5,TGTGCCAGCAGCTTGGAACAGACGAGTGAAAAACTGTTTTTT,CASSLEQTSEKLFF
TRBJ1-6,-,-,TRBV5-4,TGTGCCAGCAGCTTGGTTAGCAGTATCGATTCACCCCTCCACTTT,CASSLVSSIDSPLHF
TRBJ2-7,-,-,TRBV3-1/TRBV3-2,TGTGCCAGCAGCCAGGCGGACACCTACGAGCAGTACTTC,CASSQADTYEQYF
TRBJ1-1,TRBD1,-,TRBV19,TGTGCCAGTAGTCCATTGACAGGGAAGACGCCTGAAGCTTTCTTT,CASSPLTGKTPEAFF
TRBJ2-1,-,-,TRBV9,TGTGCCAGCAGCGGACACGGCCTCGATGAGCAGTTCTTC,CASSGHGLDEQFF
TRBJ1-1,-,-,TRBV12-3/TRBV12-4,TGTGCCAGCAGTCTCACAGCTAACACTGAAGCTTTCTTT,CASSLTANTEAFF
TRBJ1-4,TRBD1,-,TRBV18,TGTGCCAGCTCACAAAGGACAGGGGGCTATGAAAAACTGTTTTTT,CASSQRTGGYEKLFF
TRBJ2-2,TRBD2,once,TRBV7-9,TGTGCCAGCAGCTATAGGACTAGCGGGAACACCGGGGAGCTGTTTTTT,CASSYRTSGNTGELFF
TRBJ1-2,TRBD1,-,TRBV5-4,TGTGCCAGCAGCTTGGTATCGGGACAGGGCTATGGCTACACCTTC,CASSLVSGQGYGYTF
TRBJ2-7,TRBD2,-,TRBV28,TGTGCCAGCAGTTCTTACTCAGCGGGGACCTACGAGCAGTACTTC,CASSSYSAGTYEQYF
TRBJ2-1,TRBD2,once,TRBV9,TGTGCCAGCAGCGGACAGCACTCAGGGACTAGCGGGAGTTACAATGAGCAGTTCTTC,CASSGQHSGTSGSYNEQFF
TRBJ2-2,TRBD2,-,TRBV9,TGTGCCAGCAGCGTAGCGGGGGGGTTTCCGAACACCGGGGAGCTGTTTTTT,CASSVAGGFPNTGELFF